This T cell receptor beta chain comes out of a study of CD8+CD57+ T cells in acquired aplastic anemia. About this clonotype: A read error may produce the germline difference seen at one junction end.

It was genomic DNA that served as the template for profiling TCR beta VDJ and CDR3. TCRdb ran MiXCR on the reads and lists one entry per CDR3 protein. This table has 150,000 to 200,000 distinct CDR3 sequences, about 47% appearing once. This CDR3 has 16 amino acids. The germline V gene encodes CDR1 MNHNS and CDR2 SASEGT. Material for sequencing was sorted CD4+, CD8+, or CD8+CD57+ T cells (not recorded which) from PBMCs. This chain joins TRBV6-1 and TRBJ1-1; D is perhaps TRBD1 (6 bases). The TCR sequence derives from a human donor in good health. In nucleotides, the CDR3 is TGTGCCAGCAGTAGACGACTCCGGGACACCCGTGAGGGAATTGCTTTT. It encodes CASSRRLRDTREGIAF.